Listed below are T cell receptor beta chains from one sample, sequenced in a study of cytomegalovirus exposure and HLA in healthy donors. TCRdb keeps only in-frame clones here, not all; method: immunoSEQ multiplex PCR. With fewer than 200,000 clones in the sample, the ten largest clones hold around 6%. The sequenced sample was PBMCs. The receptor source for this set is a man aged 25 to 45 in good health and CMV-seronegative. CDR3s include the opening cysteine and the closing phenylalanine or tryptophan. A D gene is named only where the DNA matches it firmly.

cdr3_nt,cdr3_aa,cdr3_length,j_call,d_call,v_call
TGTGCCAGCAGCTTAGTGGGTTGGCAGGGGAATGAGCAGTTCTTC,CASSLVGWQGNEQFF,15,TRBJ2-1,.,TRBV7-8
TGTGCCAGCAGCTTAGTGGGGGGACAGGGGCCGTACGAGCAGTACTTC,CASSLVGGQGPYEQYF,16,TRBJ2-7,TRBD1,TRBV7-6
TGTGCCAGCAGTTTTTACAGTTCCGGCGAATTCTATGGCTACACCTTC,CASSFYSSGEFYGYTF,16,TRBJ1-2,.,TRBV27
TGTGCCAGCAGCATCGGGACAGGGGGATACAATGAGCAGTTCTTC,CASSIGTGGYNEQFF,15,TRBJ2-1,TRBD1,TRBV13
TGTGCCAGCAGTCCCCGGTGGCAGGGCTCGGTTGGAGAGACCCAGTACTTC,CASSPRWQGSVGETQYF,17,TRBJ2-5,.,TRBV28
TGTGCCAGCAGTTTAGGGGGACAGGGGGGCCAAGAGACCCAGTACTTC,CASSLGGQGGQETQYF,16,TRBJ2-5,TRBD1,TRBV28
TGCAGTGCTAGTCTCCCCGGTGGCTACACCTTC,CSASLPGGYTF,11,TRBJ1-2,.,TRBV20-1
TGTGCCAGCAGCCAAGATTTAAAGGGGAATGAAAAACTGTTTTTT,CASSQDLKGNEKLFF,15,TRBJ1-4,.,TRBV4-2
TGCGCCAGCAGCTTTTTAGCGGTGGGGTGGGGTGAGCAGTTCTTC,CASSFLAVGWGEQFF,15,TRBJ2-1,.,TRBV5-1
TGTGCCAGTAGTATAGATTACTCGGGGTGGACTGAAGCTTTCTTT,CASSIDYSGWTEAFF,15,TRBJ1-1,.,TRBV19